The 14 T cell receptor beta chains below all came from one sample that was sequenced in a study of blood T cell repertoires in COVID-19. Some clones are missing from TCRdb's copy, which holds only in-frame ones; the method was immunoSEQ multiplex PCR. The data contain around 56,000 clones, around three quarters of them singletons. Sequenced: peripheral blood. The receptors were gathered from a man between 60 and 70 years old with acute or convalescent COVID-19.

The J gene is TRBJ1-1, the V gene TRBV5-1, with D perhaps matching TRBD1 (6 bases). The CDR3 loop spans 15 amino acids. Germline CDR1 reads SGHRS; CDR2 reads YFSETQ. Trimming took off 5 bases at V and 4 bases at J, with 18 bases between the two ends. DNA of the CDR3: TGCGCCAGCAGACCAACCTCAGGGGAGGGCACTGAAGCTTTCTTT. Translated, it gives CASRPTSGEGTEAFF.

The rearrangement joins TRBV5-1 to TRBJ2-3; 7 bases align to TRBD1. Germline lookup yields CDR1 SGHRS and CDR2 YFSETQ. V was pared by 4 bases and J by 2 bases, with 13 bases of the junction left unmatched. CDR3 length: 17 residues. The CDR3 loop reads CASSPTLDRANTDTQYF. In DNA, the CDR3 is TGCGCCAGCAGCCCCACCCTCGACAGGGCAAACACAGATACGCAGTATTTT.

Note on this clone: At the DNA level, this CDR3 is encoded by other sequences in the same sample as well. The chain joins TRBV9 to TRBJ2-5; possible D gene TRBD1, 6 bases. The germline V gene encodes CDR1 SGDLS and CDR2 YYNGEE. Trimming stripped 7 bases from V and 1 base from J, with 11 bases between. There are 13 residues in the CDR3. The CDR3 reads CASGRGGQETQYF. The CDR3 DNA reads TGTGCCAGCGGACGAGGGGGCCAAGAGACCCAGTACTTC.

This clone was found a few times. The CDR3 DNA follows: TGTGCCTGGAGTACCAGTCCTAGCAATCAGCCCCAGCATTTT. Translated, it gives CAWSTSPSNQPQHF. This chain links TRBV30 with TRBJ1-5; no clear D gene. Deletions cut 2 bases from V and 0 bases from J, with 8 bases between. The CDR3 runs 14 residues. The germline gives CDR1 GTSNPN, CDR2 SVGIG (reference sequence).

The rearrangement joins TRBV5-4 to TRBJ2-7; 7 bases fit TRBD1. CDR1 is SGHNT, CDR2 YYREEE, per germline (reference sequence). V shed 0 bases and J 5 bases; nucleotides not matched to a gene: 5. This CDR3 region has 14 residues. The CDR3 region is CASSLEGAPHEQYF. In DNA form, the CDR3 reads TGTGCCAGCAGCTTGGAGGGGGCCCCCCACGAGCAGTACTTC.

The rearrangement links TRBV4-1 to TRBJ2-1; D is ambiguous. This CDR3 has 16 amino acids. Germline V CDR1 and CDR2: MGHRA, YSYEKL. Trimming shortened V by 1 base and J by 3 bases, and 13 bases separated the two germline ends. The CDR3 coding sequence is TGCGCCAGCAGCCAAGGGGCCCGTATACTCTACAATGAGCAGTTCTTC. Protein: CASSQGARILYNEQFF.

The chain employs TRBV27 and TRBJ2-7; D perhaps matches TRBD2 (5 bases). CDR1 is MNHEY and CDR2 is SMNVEV in the germline V gene (reference sequence). Trimming left V 8 bases short and J 6 bases short, with 20 bases between. The CDR3 consists of 14 residues. CDR3 protein: CASQGHSEGSEQYF. Written as DNA, the CDR3 is TGTGCCAGCCAAGGTCACTCAGAGGGTAGCGAGCAGTACTTC.

The chain employs TRBV7-9 and TRBJ2-5; 11 bases are shared with TRBD1. Germline V gene sequence: CDR1 SEHNR, CDR2 FQNEAQ (reference sequence). This CDR3 has 13 residues. J gave up 6 bases and V 4 bases, and 1 base lay outside the gene matches. CDR3 DNA sequence: TGTGCCAGCAGCTCGGACAGGGGGCAGACCCAGTACTTC. It yields the protein CASSSDRGQTQYF. The full variable domain, in which reference TRBV7-9 and TRBJ2-5 provide the parts outside the CDR3, is DTGVSQNPRHKITKRGQNVTFRCDPISEHNRLYWYRQTLGQGPEFLTYFQNEAQLEKSRLLSDRFSAERPKGSFSTLEIQRTEQGDSAMYLCASSSDRGQTQYFGPGTRLLVL.

The sample holds a few counts of this clone. The chain links TRBV6-1 to TRBJ2-7; 8 bases agree with TRBD1. Per germline, CDR1 MNHNS and CDR2 SASEGT. This CDR3 has 15 residues. V was pared by 1 base and J by 1 base, with 3 bases of the junction left unmatched. CDR3 nucleotides: TGTGCCAGCAGTGAAGTTGGACAGGGTTCCTACGAGCAGTACTTC. This codes for CASSEVGQGSYEQYF.

This rearrangement joins TRBV5-1 to TRBJ2-5; D is possibly TRBD2 (6 bases). Looked up from germline, CDR1 is SGHRS and CDR2 is YFSETQ. The germline V and J ends were trimmed by 2 bases and 2 bases, with 7 bases remaining between them. This CDR3 has 13 residues. In DNA, the CDR3 is TGCGCCAGCAGCTTAAGCGGGCAAGAGACCCAGTACTTC. This encodes CASSLSGQETQYF.

The rearrangement joins TRBV5-4 to TRBJ1-3; 8 bases are a match to TRBD1. This CDR3 region has 15 residues. Trimming removed 4 bases from V and 0 bases from J; junction bases left unmatched: 3. Germline values: CDR1 SGHNT, CDR2 YYREEE (reference sequence). CDR3 region: CASSTTGGSGNTIYF. The CDR3 coding sequence is TGTGCCAGCAGCACTACAGGGGGCTCTGGAAACACCATATATTTT.

Remarks on this clone: The identical CDR3 is also encoded by other nucleotide sequences in the sample. V and J are TRBV6-5 and TRBJ1-1; D remains unclear. CDR1 is MNHEY and CDR2 is SVGAGI in the germline V gene. Between the trimmed V and J ends, which lost 0 bases and 4 bases, there was a span of 6 bases. This CDR3 region has 13 residues. CDR3 in DNA: TGTGCCAGCAGTTACTCCCCCCGCACTGAAGCTTTCTTT. Its translation is CASSYSPRTEAFF.

A few counts support this clone. The V call is TRBV5-6, the J call TRBJ2-7; TRBD1 agrees at 7 bases. The CDR3 runs 14 residues. The junction had 5 bases not matched to a gene; V was cut back by 4 bases and J by 1 base. The germline CDR1 and CDR2 sequences are SGHDT and YYEEEE. The CDR3 protein is CASSTRDSSYEQYF. For the CDR3, the DNA is TGTGCCAGCAGCACCCGGGACAGTTCCTACGAGCAGTACTTC.

A word on this clone: At one boundary the junction diverges from the germline segment, which might be a read error. The chain uses TRBV2 and TRBJ1-2, with 8 positions matching TRBD1. The CDR3 totals 15 residues. Germline values: CDR1 SNHLY, CDR2 FYNNEI. The CDR3 DNA sequence: TGTGCCAGCAGCACTCGGACAGGGCGCTTCTATGACTACACCTTC. It specifies CASSTRTGRFYDYTF.